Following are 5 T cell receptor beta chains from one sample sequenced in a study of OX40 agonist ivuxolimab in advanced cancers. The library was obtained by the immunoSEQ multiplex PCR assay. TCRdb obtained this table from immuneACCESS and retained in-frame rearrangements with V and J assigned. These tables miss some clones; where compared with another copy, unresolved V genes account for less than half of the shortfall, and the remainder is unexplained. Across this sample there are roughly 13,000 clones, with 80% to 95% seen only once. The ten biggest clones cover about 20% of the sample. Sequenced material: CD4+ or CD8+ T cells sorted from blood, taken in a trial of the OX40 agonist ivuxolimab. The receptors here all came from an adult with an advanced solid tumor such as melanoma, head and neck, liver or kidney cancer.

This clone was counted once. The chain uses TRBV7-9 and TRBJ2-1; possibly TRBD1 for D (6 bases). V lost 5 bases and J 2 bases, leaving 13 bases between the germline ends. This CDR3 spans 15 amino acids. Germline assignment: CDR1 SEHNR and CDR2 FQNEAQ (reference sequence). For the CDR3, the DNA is TGTGCCAGCAGCGCCACAGGGAGCCCCTACAATGAGCAGTTCTTC. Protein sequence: CASSATGSPYNEQFF.

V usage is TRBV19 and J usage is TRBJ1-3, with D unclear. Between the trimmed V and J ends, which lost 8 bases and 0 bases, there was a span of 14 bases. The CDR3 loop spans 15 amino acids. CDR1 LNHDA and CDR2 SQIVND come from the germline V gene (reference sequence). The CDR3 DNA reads TGTGCCAGTTTAAAGGACCAAAACTCTGGAAACACCATATATTTT. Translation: CASLKDQNSGNTIYF.

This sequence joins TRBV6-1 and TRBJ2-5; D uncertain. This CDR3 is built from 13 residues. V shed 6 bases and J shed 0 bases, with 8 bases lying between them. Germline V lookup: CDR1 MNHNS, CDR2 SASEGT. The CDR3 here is CASRNPNQETQYF. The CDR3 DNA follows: TGTGCCAGCAGGAACCCCAACCAAGAGACCCAGTACTTC.

This CDR3 is CASSPYLGNPTQYF. Here the CDR3 DNA reads TGCGCCAGCAGCCCCTACCTGGGGAACCCAACTCAGTACTTC. The chain carries TRBV4-1 and TRBJ2-7; unclear D gene. This CDR3 is 14 amino acids long. Germline CDR1 MGHRA, CDR2 YSYEKL. V lost 4 bases and J lost 10, with 20 bases in between.

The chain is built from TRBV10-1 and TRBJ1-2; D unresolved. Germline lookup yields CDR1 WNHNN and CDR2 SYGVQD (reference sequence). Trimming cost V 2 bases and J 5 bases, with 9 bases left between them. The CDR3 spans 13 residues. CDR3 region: CASSEDRTYGYTF. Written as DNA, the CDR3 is TGCGCCAGCAGTGAGGATAGGACGTATGGCTACACCTTC.